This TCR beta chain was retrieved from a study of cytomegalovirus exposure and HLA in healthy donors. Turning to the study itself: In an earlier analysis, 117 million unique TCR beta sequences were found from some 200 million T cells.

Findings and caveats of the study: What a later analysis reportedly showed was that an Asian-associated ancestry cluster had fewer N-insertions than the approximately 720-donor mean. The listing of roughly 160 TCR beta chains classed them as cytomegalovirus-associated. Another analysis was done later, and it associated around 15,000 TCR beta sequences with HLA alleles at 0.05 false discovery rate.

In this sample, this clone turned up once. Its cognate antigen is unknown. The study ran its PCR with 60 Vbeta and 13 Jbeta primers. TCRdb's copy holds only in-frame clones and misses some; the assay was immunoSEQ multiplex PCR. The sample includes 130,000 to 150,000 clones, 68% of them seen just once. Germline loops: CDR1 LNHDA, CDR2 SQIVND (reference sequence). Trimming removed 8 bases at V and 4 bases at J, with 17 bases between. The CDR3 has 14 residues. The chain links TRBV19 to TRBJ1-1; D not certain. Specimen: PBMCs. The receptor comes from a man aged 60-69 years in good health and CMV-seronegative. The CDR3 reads CASQGRLGFTEAFF. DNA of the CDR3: TGTGCCAGTCAAGGCAGGTTAGGTTTCACTGAAGCTTTCTTT.